This is a list of T cell receptor beta chains from one sample in a study of blood T cell repertoires in COVID-19. Data came from immunoSEQ multiplex PCR; TCRdb stores just in-frame clones and leaves some out. Of about 110,000 clones detected, 88% appear once; the ten largest clones hold roughly 2.3%. Source material: peripheral blood. Source of these receptors: a human donor in a cohort sampled during active COVID-19. Both conserved end residues are part of each CDR3. A D gene is named only where the DNA matches it firmly. Size is stated for part of the rows, as once, few or many counts, or as a class when the clone is expanded.

TRBJ2-1	NA	TRBV10-3	NA	TGTGCCATCAGTGAGTCGGTGACAGATGGGGTGGATGAGCAGTTCTTC	CAISESVTDGVDEQFF
TRBJ2-1	TRBD2	TRBV25-1	NA	TGTGCCAGCAGCCTCGGACTAGCGGCCGACAATGAGCAGTTCTTC	CASSLGLAADNEQFF
TRBJ1-1	TRBD1	TRBV18	few	TGTGCCAGCTCACTGCGGACAGGGACAAGCACTGAAGCTTTCTTT	CASSLRTGTSTEAFF
TRBJ1-1	NA	TRBV10-2	once	TGCGCCAGCAGAACGGACACTGAAGCTTTCTTT	CASRTDTEAFF
TRBJ2-2	TRBD1	TRBV28	NA	TGTGCCAGCAGTTTATGGGACAGGGGACTGCTCCTGAACACCGGGGAGCTGTTTTTT	CASSLWDRGLLLNTGELFF
TRBJ1-4	TRBD1	TRBV4-2	NA	TGTGCCAGCAGCCAAGCCGGGACAGTGATTTTT	CASSQAGTVIF
TRBJ1-1	NA	TRBV6-5	NA	TGTGCCAGCAGTTACTATCGGGGGGCGATCACTGAAGCTTTCTTT	CASSYYRGAITEAFF
TRBJ2-1	TRBD2	TRBV7-9	NA	TGTGCCAGCAGCTCCTCCCCCGGACTAGCGGGGGAGCAGTTCTTC	CASSSSPGLAGEQFF
TRBJ2-7	TRBD1	TRBV7-2	NA	TGTGCCAGCAGCTTGACAGGGGTAAACTACGAGCAGTACTTC	CASSLTGVNYEQYF
TRBJ1-1	NA	TRBV5-1	NA	TGCGCCAGCAGCCTGACGCAGGGGCGCACTGAAGCTTTCTTT	CASSLTQGRTEAFF
TRBJ2-3	NA	TRBV5-1	NA	TGCGCCAGCAGCACACAGCCCACAGATACGCAGTATTTT	CASSTQPTDTQYF
TRBJ2-5	NA	TRBV7-7	NA	TGTGCTAGCAGCCTTGGACTTGGGGGGTCTGGAGAGACCCAGTACTTC	CASSLGLGGSGETQYF
TRBJ1-5	TRBD1	TRBV5-1	NA	TGCGCCAGCAGGTGGGGGACAGATAATCAGCCCCAGCATTTT	CASRWGTDNQPQHF
TRBJ1-2	NA	TRBV7-2	NA	TGTGCCAGCAGCTTAGACACCACCTCGAGAGGCTATGGCTACACCTTC	CASSLDTTSRGYGYTF